Below, one TCR beta chain is given with its context. Its target is unknown. RNA transcripts yielded amplified TCR beta CDR3 regions. Researchers ran a first-round RT-PCR on the TCR CDR3 using the HTBI primer set. TCRdb analysed the multiplex PCR reads with MiXCR anew, one entry per CDR3 protein. The sample includes 550,000 to 700,000 distinct CDR3 sequences, 46% of them seen just once. This sample is drawn from a study of T cells in Graves' hyperthyroidism and ophthalmopathy. Whole-study results and caveats: Blood also showed most of the thyroid clonotypes that were expanded above 0.001. Ophthalmopathy was predicted by the model a median of approximately 6 months ahead of onset.

The CDR3 is made up of 10 amino acids. V was clipped by 7 bases and J by 6 bases, with 7 bases between them. Germline CDR1 and CDR2: SEHNR and FQNEAQ (reference sequence). The receptor's source is an adult woman with Graves' disease, either hyperthyroidism or ophthalmopathy (not recorded which). The gene calls are TRBV7-9 and TRBJ2-7, with no clear D. The sequencing input was peripheral blood or thyroid tissue (not recorded which). DNA of the CDR3: TGTGCCAGCACCGTTATCGAGCAGTACTTC. Translating it yields CASTVIEQYF.